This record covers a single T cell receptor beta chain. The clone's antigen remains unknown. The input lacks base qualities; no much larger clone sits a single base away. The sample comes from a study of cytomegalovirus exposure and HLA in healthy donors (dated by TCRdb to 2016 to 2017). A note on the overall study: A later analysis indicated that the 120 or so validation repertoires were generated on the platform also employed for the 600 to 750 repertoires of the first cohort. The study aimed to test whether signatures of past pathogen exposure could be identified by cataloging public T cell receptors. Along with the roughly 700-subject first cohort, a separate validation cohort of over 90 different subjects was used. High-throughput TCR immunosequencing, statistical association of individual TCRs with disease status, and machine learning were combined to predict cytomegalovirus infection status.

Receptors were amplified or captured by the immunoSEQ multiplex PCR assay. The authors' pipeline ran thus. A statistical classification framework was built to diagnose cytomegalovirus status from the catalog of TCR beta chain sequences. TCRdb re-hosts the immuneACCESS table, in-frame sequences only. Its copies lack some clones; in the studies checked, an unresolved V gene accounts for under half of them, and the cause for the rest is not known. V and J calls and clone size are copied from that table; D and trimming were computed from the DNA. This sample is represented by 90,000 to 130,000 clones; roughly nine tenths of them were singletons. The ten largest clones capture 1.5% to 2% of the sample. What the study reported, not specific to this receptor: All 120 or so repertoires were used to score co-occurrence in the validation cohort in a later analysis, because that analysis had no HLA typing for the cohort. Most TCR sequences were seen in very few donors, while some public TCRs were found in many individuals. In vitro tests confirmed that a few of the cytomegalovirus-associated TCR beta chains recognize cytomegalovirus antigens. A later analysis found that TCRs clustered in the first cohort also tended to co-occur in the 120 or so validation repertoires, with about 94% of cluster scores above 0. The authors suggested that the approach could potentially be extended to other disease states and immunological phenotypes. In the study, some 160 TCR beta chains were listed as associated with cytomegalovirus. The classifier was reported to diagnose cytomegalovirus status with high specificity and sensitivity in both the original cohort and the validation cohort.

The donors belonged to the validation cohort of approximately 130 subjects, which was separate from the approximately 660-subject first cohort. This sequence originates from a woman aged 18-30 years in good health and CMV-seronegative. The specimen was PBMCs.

The DNA reads TGTGCCAGCAGCGGACCGAGGGGGCCGAACACTGAAGCTTTCTTT. Translation gives CASSGPRGPNTEAFF. Recombination linked TRBV28 to TRBJ1-1; the junction holds 7 bases that match TRBD1. After removal of 6 bases from V and 1 base from J, the junction retains 8 bases not matched to a gene. CDR1 and CDR2 are drawn from the germline V gene: MDHEN, SYDVKM. There are 15 amino acids in the CDR3, from cysteine to phenylalanine inclusive. Only the CDR3 portion is preserved as DNA: 45 bases, with reading frame beginning at the first base.